This T cell receptor (beta chain) was captured by sequencing in a study of post-analysis software for immune sequencing data. Study-wide context: The cohort encompassed relapsing-remitting, secondary progressive and progressive-relapsing multiple sclerosis disease courses. Regarding the study as a whole: Higher frequency in patients than in controls was seen for 5 or 6 TRBV segments, with TRBV5-6, TRBV5-1 and TRBV20-1 among them. Samples prepared in the same batch strongly co-clustered by F measure.

Unique molecular identifiers were carried by the TCR beta cDNA libraries. With about 0.95 to 11 million T cells as the source, some 510,000 cDNA molecules resulted. One entry per CDR3 protein, called by TCRdb with MiXCR from the PCR reads. The data hold approximately 460,000 distinct CDR3 sequences, with under 55% observed a single time. The germline V gene encodes CDR1 SGHRS and CDR2 YFSETQ. V was pared by 1 base and J by 3 bases, with 12 bases between. The CDR3 spans 15 residues. This clonotype came up a few times. The antigen is not known. This TCR derives from a girl between 10 and 17 years old with multiple sclerosis. This chain connects TRBV5-1 to TRBJ2-3, with a possible D match to TRBD2 (7 bases). The sequencing input was blood. CDR3 protein: CASSLIRGATDTQYF. In DNA, the CDR3 is TGCGCCAGCAGCTTGATTCGGGGGGCGACAGATACGCAGTATTTT.